The 25 T cell receptor beta chains presented below share a single source sample, sequenced in a study of blood T cell repertoires in COVID-19. The data were produced by immunoSEQ multiplex PCR, yet TCRdb's version contains in-frame clones alone and is incomplete. The sample shows about 170,000 clones, under 95% of them seen only once. The sequenced sample was peripheral blood. The receptors come from a man aged 18 to 30 with COVID-19, enrolled during active disease.

The gene calls are TRBV13 and TRBJ1-2; no reliable D call. The CDR3 covers 15 residues. Germline V gene lookup returns CDR1 PRHDT and CDR2 FYEKMQ (reference sequence). V was clipped by 6 bases and J by 2 bases, with 16 bases between them. CDR3 DNA: TGTGCCAGCAGGCCCCGTATTAGTCGAAACTATGGCTACACCTTC. This translates into CASRPRISRNYGYTF.

The rearrangement uses TRBV29-1 and TRBJ2-7, with a weak D call TRBD2 (6 bases). Germline V gives CDR1 SQVTM, CDR2 ANQGSEA. This CDR3 contains 13 residues. Trimming shortened V by 3 bases and J by 4 bases, and 13 bases separated the two germline ends. CDR3 residues: CSVDFGGKYEQYF. CDR3 DNA: TGCAGCGTTGACTTCGGGGGAAAATACGAGCAGTACTTC.

J is TRBJ1-2 and V is TRBV28; TRBD1 aligns across 7 bases. The CDR3 covers 13 residues. V lost 6 bases, J lost 8 bases, and 9 bases stayed unmatched. In germline, CDR1 is MDHEN, CDR2 SYDVKM. The CDR3 here is CASRITTGFGYTF. The CDR3 DNA is TGTGCCAGCAGGATAACGACAGGGTTCGGCTACACCTTC.

The chain links TRBV7-9 to TRBJ1-1, with 9 bases that match TRBD1. The CDR3 runs to 14 residues. The V gene's germline CDR1 is SEHNR and CDR2 FQNEAQ (reference sequence). V lost 4 bases to trimming and J lost 4 bases; unmatched junction nucleotides: 4. The DNA of the CDR3 is TGTGCCAGCAGCTGGGACAGGGTTGCCACTGAAGCTTTCTTT. This sequence encodes CASSWDRVATEAFF. Filled out from reference TRBV7-9 and TRBJ1-1, the complete variable domain reads DTGVSQNPRHKITKRGQNVTFRCDPISEHNRLYWYRQTLGQGPEFLTYFQNEAQLEKSRLLSDRFSAERPKGSFSTLEIQRTEQGDSAMYLCASSWDRVATEAFFGQGTRLTVV.

The CDR3 coding sequence is TGTGCCAGCAGCCATAGCTCCTACGAGCAGTACTTC. This encodes CASSHSSYEQYF. V and J are TRBV3-1 (or the pseudogene TRBV3-2) and TRBJ2-7; D ambiguous. V was shortened by 3 bases and J by 0 bases, with 3 bases between the two germline ends. CDR3 length: 12 amino acids. From germline, CDR1 is LGHDT and CDR2 YNNKEL (reference sequence).

The chain uses TRBV4-3 and TRBJ2-7; 8 bases agree with TRBD2. This CDR3 comprises 15 residues. CDR1 LGHNA and CDR2 YSLEER come from the germline V gene. The junction had 3 bases not matched to a gene; V was cut back by 0 bases and J by 2 bases. CDR3 residues: CASSQDGSGTYEQYF. CDR3 in DNA: TGCGCCAGCAGCCAAGATGGTAGCGGGACCTACGAGCAGTACTTC.

The chain uses TRBV19 and TRBJ2-2; 7 bases agree with TRBD2. Germline trimming cut 5 bases from V and 7 bases from J; bases unmatched to any gene: 10. This CDR3 has 15 residues. Germline loops: CDR1 LNHDA, CDR2 SQIVND (reference sequence). The CDR3 sequence is CASSPSGGRFGELFF. The CDR3, as DNA: TGTGCCAGTAGTCCCTCGGGGGGTCGGTTCGGGGAGCTGTTTTTT.

The gene calls are TRBV10-3 and TRBJ2-1, with 10 nucleotides matching TRBD2. V was clipped by 4 bases and J by 0 bases; unmatched bases: 6. CDR1 is ENHRY and CDR2 is SYGVKD in the germline V gene. The CDR3 runs to 17 residues. CDR3 in DNA: TGTGCCATCAGTGTCTCACCTAGCGGGAGCTCCTACAATGAGCAGTTCTTC. It translates to CAISVSPSGSSYNEQFF.

In its sample, this clone was seen once. The V and J genes are TRBV2 and TRBJ2-1; D remains ambiguous. V lost 4 bases to trimming and J lost 9 bases, with 10 bases between them. The CDR3 consists of 12 residues. Germline V CDR1 and CDR2: SNHLY, FYNNEI. CDR3 region: CASSGTAGEQFF. CDR3 DNA: TGTGCCAGCAGTGGCACCGCCGGTGAGCAGTTCTTC.

In DNA, the CDR3 is TGTGCCAGCAGCCCCCGGGTTGAAGCTTTCTTT. Translating it yields CASSPRVEAFF. The chain employs TRBV28 and TRBJ1-1; no firm D call. V lost 6 bases and J 7 bases, leaving 9 bases between the germline ends. Germline CDR1 is MDHEN and CDR2 is SYDVKM. The CDR3 runs to 11 residues.

The rearrangement links TRBV7-2 to TRBJ2-7; tentative D call: TRBD1 (6 bases). CDR3 length: 14 residues. Trimming removed 1 base from V and 5 bases from J, with 12 bases in between. Germline CDR1 SGHTA, CDR2 FQGNSA. The CDR3 loop is CASSLVPGENEQYF. CDR3 coding DNA: TGTGCCAGCAGCTTAGTCCCAGGGGAGAACGAGCAGTACTTC.

A single count supports this clone. The chain recombines TRBV7-9 with TRBJ2-3; perhaps TRBD1 as D (6 bases). CDR3 size: 16 residues. Trimming took off 3 bases at V and 4 bases at J, with 17 bases between the two ends. Germline assignment: CDR1 SEHNR and CDR2 FQNEAQ (reference sequence). The chain's CDR3 is CASSFLEGRGADTQYF. The CDR3 bases are TGTGCCAGCAGCTTCCTCGAGGGCAGGGGTGCAGATACGCAGTATTTT.

CDR3: CASSYSREFDSPLHF. For the CDR3, the DNA is TGTGCCAGCAGTTACTCCCGAGAGTTTGATTCACCCCTCCACTTT. The genes are TRBV6-5 and TRBJ1-6, with D unresolved. The germline V gene encodes CDR1 MNHEY and CDR2 SVGAGI. The ends were cut back, 0 bases at V and 8 bases at J, with 11 bases in the middle. The CDR3 is 15 residues long.

V and J are TRBV29-1 and TRBJ2-1, with 8 bases fitting TRBD2. Germline V lookup: CDR1 SQVTM, CDR2 ANQGSEA. This CDR3 is 12 amino acids long. J was trimmed by 8 bases and V by 8 bases; bases with no gene match: 8. CDR3 bases: TGCAGCTCCGGACTAGCTGGCGATGAGCAGTTCTTC. Translated: CSSGLAGDEQFF.

The chain links TRBV7-9 to TRBJ2-2; tentatively, D is TRBD2 (6 bases). V lost 5 bases and J 7 bases, leaving 8 bases between the germline ends. This CDR3 region has 12 residues. The germline CDR1 and CDR2 sequences are SEHNR and FQNEAQ (reference sequence). CDR3 in amino acids: CASSPGLGELFF. The CDR3 coding sequence is TGTGCCAGCAGCCCGGGACTCGGGGAGCTGTTTTTT.

This clone showed up just a few times. This chain connects TRBV5-5 to TRBJ1-2; 8 bases are a match to TRBD1. CDR1 and CDR2 (germline): SGHKS, YYEKEE (reference sequence). The CDR3 is 13 residues long. With V trimmed by 4 bases and J by 3 bases, 2 bases remained unmatched. CDR3 loop: CASSPTGDYGYTF. The DNA of the CDR3 is TGTGCCAGCAGCCCGACAGGGGACTATGGCTACACCTTC.

The chain recombines TRBV6-5 with TRBJ1-1; D possibly corresponds to TRBD1 (6 bases). Germline loops: CDR1 MNHEY, CDR2 SVGAGI. The ends were cut back, 2 bases at V and 3 bases at J, with 16 bases in the middle. The CDR3 is 16 residues long. The CDR3 spells CASSYAYRDMDTEAFF. The CDR3 DNA is TGTGCCAGCAGTTACGCTTACAGGGATATGGACACTGAAGCTTTCTTT.

The rearrangement uses TRBV10-2 and TRBJ1-5; unclear D gene. Germline V gene lookup returns CDR1 WSHSY and CDR2 SAAADI. The CDR3 spans 12 residues. Trimming stripped 7 bases from V and 7 bases from J, with 11 bases between. The DNA for the CDR3 is TGCGCCAGCAAAGCCCTAGACCAGCCCCAGCATTTT. Protein: CASKALDQPQHF.

This chain links TRBV6-5 with TRBJ1-3, with 7 bases matching TRBD1. The CDR3 runs to 14 residues. Germline trimming cut 5 bases from V and 4 bases from J; bases unmatched to any gene: 5. The germline gives CDR1 MNHEY, CDR2 SVGAGI. The CDR3 protein is CASSKTGLGNTIYF. Here the CDR3 DNA reads TGTGCCAGCAGTAAGACAGGGTTGGGAAACACCATATATTTT.

The V and J genes are TRBV30 and TRBJ1-2; D call uncertain. Trimming left V 0 bases short and J 4 bases short, with 15 bases between. The CDR3 is 15 residues long. The germline V gene has CDR1 GTSNPN and CDR2 SVGIG (reference sequence). CDR3 sequence: CAWSVKIVGSYGYTF. The CDR3 bases are TGTGCCTGGAGTGTAAAAATTGTTGGGAGCTATGGCTACACCTTC.

The chain recombines TRBV4-1 with TRBJ1-5, with 7 bases fitting TRBD1. Germline trimming cut 0 bases from V and 6 bases from J; bases unmatched to any gene: 8. The length of the CDR3 is 16 residues. Germline V CDR1 and CDR2: MGHRA, YSYEKL. This CDR3 reads CASSQDREGAIQPQHF. The CDR3 nucleotides read TGCGCCAGCAGCCAAGATCGGGAGGGGGCGATTCAGCCCCAGCATTTT.

The rearrangement joins TRBV11-2 to TRBJ2-5, with 7 positions matching TRBD1. In germline, CDR1 is SGHAT, CDR2 FQNNGV. With 5 bases clipped from V and 2 bases from J, the junction kept 8 bases outside the gene matches. The CDR3 extends over 15 amino acids. CDR3 sequence reads: CASSPRQGLQETQYF. CDR3 DNA sequence: TGTGCCAGCAGCCCTCGACAGGGCTTGCAAGAGACCCAGTACTTC.

The CDR3 DNA is TGTGCCAGCAGTTTTGAGAGGCGTGGCTACACCTTC. Its translation is CASSFERRGYTF. The chain carries TRBV28 and TRBJ1-2; D not certain. Per the germline V gene, CDR1 is MDHEN and CDR2 is SYDVKM. The V gene lost 3 bases and the J gene lost 7 bases, with 9 bases spanning the gap. The length of the CDR3 is 12 residues.

The chain employs TRBV5-4 and TRBJ2-7; a weak D match, TRBD1 (5 bases). Looked up from germline, CDR1 is SGHNT and CDR2 is YYREEE (reference sequence). Trimming took 3 bases from V and 1 from J, leaving 14 bases between them. The CDR3 is made up of 15 amino acids. CDR3 DNA sequence: TGTGCCAGCAGCTCCCCTATAACAGGTTCCTACGAGCAGTACTTC. It encodes CASSSPITGSYEQYF.

The J gene is TRBJ2-7, the V gene TRBV28; 10 bases line up with TRBD1. This CDR3 comprises 14 residues. With 5 bases clipped from V and 3 bases from J, the junction kept 4 bases outside the gene matches. CDR1 is MDHEN, CDR2 SYDVKM, per germline. The CDR3 sequence: CASSGTGVVYEQYF. CDR3 in DNA: TGTGCCAGCAGTGGGACAGGGGTGGTCTACGAGCAGTACTTC. Full variable domain (rest looked up from reference TRBV28 and TRBJ2-7): DVKVTQSSRYLVKRTGEKVFLECVQDMDHENMFWYRQDPGLGLRLIYFSYDVKMKEKGDIPEGYSVSREKKERFSLILESASTNQTSMYLCASSGTGVVYEQYFGPGTRLTVT.